This is a list of T cell receptor beta chains from one sample in a study of cytomegalovirus exposure and HLA in healthy donors. Assay: immunoSEQ multiplex PCR; the TCRdb copy retains only in-frame clones and omits some. Among some 120,000 clones listed, 65% to 90% were seen once. Sequences were obtained from PBMCs. Receptors originate from a male donor in good health and CMV-seropositive. CDR3s include the opening cysteine and the closing phenylalanine or tryptophan. Each record gives: CDR3 protein, CDR3 DNA, clone size, D gene, J gene, V gene. The D gene is left open where the match is weak. Clone sizes are given selectively: once, few, many, or a class where the clone is expanded.

CDR3aa: CASSLRGLDEQYF
CDR3nt: TGTGCCAGCAGTTTAAGGGGGCTGGACGAGCAGTACTTC
abundance: -
d_gene: TRBD1
j_gene: TRBJ2-7
v_gene: TRBV27

CDR3aa: CASRNPGLAGGGYTGELFF
CDR3nt: TGTGCCAGCAGAAACCCGGGACTAGCGGGAGGAGGGTACACCGGGGAGCTGTTTTTT
abundance: -
d_gene: TRBD2
j_gene: TRBJ2-2
v_gene: TRBV7-8

CDR3aa: CASSLGFGGTGITYEQYF
CDR3nt: TGTGCCAGCAGCTTAGGGTTCGGCGGGACAGGGATTACCTACGAGCAGTACTTC
abundance: -
d_gene: TRBD1
j_gene: TRBJ2-7
v_gene: TRBV7-9

CDR3aa: CASSPRVPNQPQHF
CDR3nt: TGTGCCAGCAGTCCCAGGGTTCCTAATCAGCCCCAGCATTTT
abundance: once
d_gene: -
j_gene: TRBJ1-5
v_gene: TRBV28

CDR3aa: CSVEESGERSSYNEQFF
CDR3nt: TGCAGCGTTGAAGAAAGCGGAGAAAGGAGCTCCTACAATGAGCAGTTCTTC
abundance: -
d_gene: -
j_gene: TRBJ2-1
v_gene: TRBV29-1

CDR3aa: CASSEGLAGTGELFF
CDR3nt: TGTGCCAGCAGTGAAGGTTTAGCGGGGACCGGGGAGCTGTTTTTT
abundance: -
d_gene: TRBD2
j_gene: TRBJ2-2
v_gene: TRBV2

CDR3aa: CAISVEYGNQEAQYF
CDR3nt: TGTGCCATCAGTGTTGAGTACGGGAATCAAGAGGCCCAGTACTTC
abundance: -
d_gene: -
j_gene: TRBJ2-5
v_gene: TRBV10-3

CDR3aa: CASSQDPRTSGRPYEQYF
CDR3nt: TGTGCCAGCAGCCAAGATCCCCGGACTAGCGGGAGACCCTACGAGCAGTACTTC
abundance: -
d_gene: TRBD2
j_gene: TRBJ2-7
v_gene: TRBV4-2

CDR3aa: CSVRRTGEETQYF
CDR3nt: TGCAGCGTTAGAAGAACGGGTGAGGAGACCCAGTACTTC
abundance: -
d_gene: -
j_gene: TRBJ2-5
v_gene: TRBV29-1

CDR3aa: CAISEFEREGIDTQYF
CDR3nt: TGTGCCATCAGTGAATTCGAGCGGGAGGGAATAGATACGCAGTATTTT
abundance: -
d_gene: TRBD2
j_gene: TRBJ2-3
v_gene: TRBV10-3

CDR3aa: CASSRDRTVGDTQYF
CDR3nt: TGTGCCAGCAGCCGAGACCGGACAGTTGGGGATACGCAGTATTTT
abundance: once
d_gene: -
j_gene: TRBJ2-3
v_gene: TRBV5-6

CDR3aa: CASSDTGRAASGNTIYF
CDR3nt: TGTGCCAGCAGCGACACCGGCAGGGCCGCCTCTGGAAACACCATATATTTT
abundance: -
d_gene: -
j_gene: TRBJ1-3
v_gene: TRBV5-4

CDR3aa: CSTGSQGSYF
CDR3nt: TGTTCCACCGGATCCCAGGGGTCGTATTTT
abundance: few
d_gene: -
j_gene: TRBJ1-3
v_gene: TRBV7-9

CDR3aa: CASSLRAFPEETQYF
CDR3nt: TGTGCCAGCAGCTTGAGGGCCTTCCCCGAAGAGACCCAGTACTTC
abundance: few
d_gene: -
j_gene: TRBJ2-5
v_gene: TRBV4-2

CDR3aa: CASSIGSGNTIYF
CDR3nt: TGTGCCAGTAGCATAGGGAGTGGAAACACCATATATTTT
abundance: few
d_gene: -
j_gene: TRBJ1-3
v_gene: TRBV19

CDR3aa: CAWIRAGTGRNTEAFF
CDR3nt: TGTGCCTGGATCCGGGCCGGGACAGGCAGGAACACTGAAGCTTTCTTT
abundance: -
d_gene: TRBD1
j_gene: TRBJ1-1
v_gene: TRBV30

CDR3aa: CASRIRGQGWEKLFF
CDR3nt: TGTGCCAGCAGGATTAGGGGACAGGGTTGGGAAAAACTGTTTTTT
abundance: -
d_gene: TRBD1
j_gene: TRBJ1-4
v_gene: TRBV6-5

CDR3aa: CASSLDRSNYGYTF
CDR3nt: TGCGCCAGCAGCTTGGACAGATCTAACTATGGCTACACCTTC
abundance: -
d_gene: -
j_gene: TRBJ1-2
v_gene: TRBV5-1

CDR3aa: CAISEAGGRTSPLNTQYF
CDR3nt: TGTGCCATCAGTGAGGCGGGGGGCCGGACTAGCCCATTAAATACGCAGTATTTT
abundance: -
d_gene: TRBD2
j_gene: TRBJ2-3
v_gene: TRBV10-3

CDR3aa: CASSLPRDRTPSNTEAFF
CDR3nt: TGCGCCAGCAGCTTGCCCAGGGACAGGACCCCTTCGAACACTGAAGCTTTCTTT
abundance: -
d_gene: TRBD1
j_gene: TRBJ1-1
v_gene: TRBV5-1

CDR3aa: CASSFVLRSGSNQPQHF
CDR3nt: TGTGCCAGCAGTTTCGTTCTGAGATCAGGTAGCAATCAGCCCCAGCATTTT
abundance: -
d_gene: -
j_gene: TRBJ1-5
v_gene: TRBV28

CDR3aa: CASSHRGGAYYGYTF
CDR3nt: TGTGCCAGCAGCCACCGGGGGGGCGCCTACTATGGCTACACCTTC
abundance: -
d_gene: -
j_gene: TRBJ1-2
v_gene: TRBV28

CDR3aa: CASSLVGTGSEEQFF
CDR3nt: TGCGCCAGCAGCTTGGTTGGGACAGGGTCAGAAGAGCAGTTCTTC
abundance: -
d_gene: TRBD1
j_gene: TRBJ2-1
v_gene: TRBV5-1

CDR3aa: CAVVGEWWETQYF
CDR3nt: TGTGCTGTGGTCGGAGAGTGGTGGGAGACCCAGTACTTC
abundance: -
d_gene: -
j_gene: TRBJ2-5
v_gene: TRBV30

CDR3aa: CASRRDSPYEQYF
CDR3nt: TGTGCCAGCAGACGGGACAGCCCCTACGAGCAGTACTTC
abundance: -
d_gene: TRBD1
j_gene: TRBJ2-7
v_gene: TRBV28

CDR3aa: CASSLGGTTDTQYF
CDR3nt: TGTGCCAGCAGCTTAGGCGGGACCACAGATACGCAGTATTTT
abundance: -
d_gene: -
j_gene: TRBJ2-3
v_gene: TRBV7-2

CDR3aa: CASSEGWGGAPSYEQYF
CDR3nt: TGTGCCAGCAGTGAAGGATGGGGCGGGGCCCCCTCCTACGAGCAGTACTTC
abundance: -
d_gene: -
j_gene: TRBJ2-7
v_gene: TRBV2

CDR3aa: CASGRTRNEQFF
CDR3nt: TGTGCCAGCGGGCGAACTAGGAATGAGCAGTTCTTC
abundance: -
d_gene: -
j_gene: TRBJ2-1
v_gene: TRBV27

CDR3aa: CASSEVRVSEQYF
CDR3nt: TGTGCCAGCAGTGAGGTCAGGGTATCCGAGCAGTACTTC
abundance: -
d_gene: -
j_gene: TRBJ2-7
v_gene: TRBV6-1

CDR3aa: CASSINGNSYNEQFF
CDR3nt: TGTGCCAGTAGTATTAACGGGAACTCCTACAATGAGCAGTTCTTC
abundance: -
d_gene: -
j_gene: TRBJ2-1
v_gene: TRBV19

CDR3aa: CASSQDGRAPLGAEAFF
CDR3nt: TGCGCCAGCAGCCAAGATGGCAGGGCACCTCTAGGCGCTGAAGCTTTCTTT
abundance: -
d_gene: -
j_gene: TRBJ1-1
v_gene: TRBV4-1

CDR3aa: CASSQRGTSGREDTQYF
CDR3nt: TGTGCCAGCAGCCAACGGGGGACTAGCGGGAGAGAAGATACGCAGTATTTT
abundance: -
d_gene: TRBD2
j_gene: TRBJ2-3
v_gene: TRBV28

CDR3aa: CASSRQGLGNTIYF
CDR3nt: TGTGCCAGCAGCCGACAGGGGCTCGGAAACACCATATATTTT
abundance: -
d_gene: TRBD1
j_gene: TRBJ1-3
v_gene: TRBV7-2

CDR3aa: CASSPIPGQGSLEQYF
CDR3nt: TGTGCCAGCAGCCCCATCCCGGGACAGGGGTCACTCGAGCAGTACTTC
abundance: few
d_gene: TRBD1
j_gene: TRBJ2-7
v_gene: TRBV5-5

CDR3aa: CSVGPRQASYEQYF
CDR3nt: TGCAGCGTTGGGCCCAGACAGGCCTCCTACGAGCAGTACTTC
abundance: -
d_gene: -
j_gene: TRBJ2-7
v_gene: TRBV29-1

CDR3aa: CASSFLGQGFYGYTF
CDR3nt: TGTGCCAGCAGTTTCCTAGGACAGGGGTTCTATGGCTACACCTTC
abundance: once
d_gene: TRBD1
j_gene: TRBJ1-2
v_gene: TRBV5-6

CDR3aa: CASSFGGGNTDTQYF
CDR3nt: TGTGCCAGCAGCTTCGGGGGGGGCAACACAGATACGCAGTATTTT
abundance: -
d_gene: TRBD2
j_gene: TRBJ2-3
v_gene: TRBV7-2

CDR3aa: CASNPNSGSDEQFF
CDR3nt: TGTGCCAGCAATCCCAATAGCGGGAGCGATGAGCAGTTCTTC
abundance: -
d_gene: TRBD2
j_gene: TRBJ2-1
v_gene: TRBV6-1

CDR3aa: CASSPQDNTEAFF
CDR3nt: TGTGCCAGCAGCCCGCAGGATAACACTGAAGCTTTCTTT
abundance: -
d_gene: -
j_gene: TRBJ1-1
v_gene: TRBV9

CDR3aa: CSGRVVYEQYF
CDR3nt: TGCAGTGGCAGGGTTGTCTACGAGCAGTACTTC
abundance: -
d_gene: -
j_gene: TRBJ2-7
v_gene: TRBV20-1

CDR3aa: CAIQFWTSGFQADTQYF
CDR3nt: TGTGCCATCCAGTTCTGGACTAGCGGGTTCCAAGCAGATACGCAGTATTTT
abundance: -
d_gene: TRBD2
j_gene: TRBJ2-3
v_gene: TRBV15

CDR3aa: CAWSVYTSSYEQYF
CDR3nt: TGTGCCTGGAGTGTATATACCAGCTCCTACGAGCAGTACTTC
abundance: -
d_gene: -
j_gene: TRBJ2-7
v_gene: TRBV30